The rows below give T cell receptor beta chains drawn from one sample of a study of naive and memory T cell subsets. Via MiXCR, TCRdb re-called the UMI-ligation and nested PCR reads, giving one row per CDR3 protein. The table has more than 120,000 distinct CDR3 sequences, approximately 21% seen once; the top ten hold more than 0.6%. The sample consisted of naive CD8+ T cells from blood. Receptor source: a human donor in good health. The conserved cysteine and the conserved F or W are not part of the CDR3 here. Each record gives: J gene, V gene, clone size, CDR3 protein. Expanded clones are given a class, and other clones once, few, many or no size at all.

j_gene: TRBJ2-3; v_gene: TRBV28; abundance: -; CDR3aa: ASSLGDSSTDTQY
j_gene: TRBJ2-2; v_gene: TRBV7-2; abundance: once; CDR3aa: ASSPPPLSGNTGELF
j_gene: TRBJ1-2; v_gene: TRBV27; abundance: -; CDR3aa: ASSRGTSAVLEHYGYT
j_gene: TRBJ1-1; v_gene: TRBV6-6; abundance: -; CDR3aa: ASSYSRDKASIWDEAF
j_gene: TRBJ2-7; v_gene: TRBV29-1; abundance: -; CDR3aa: SVVFIFAYEQY
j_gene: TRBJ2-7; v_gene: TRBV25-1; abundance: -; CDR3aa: ASSEYFPRDRGSHEQY
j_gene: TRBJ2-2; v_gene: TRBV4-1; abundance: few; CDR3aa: ASSQDAAATGELF
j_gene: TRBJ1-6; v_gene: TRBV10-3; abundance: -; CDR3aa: AISVEGEAYNSPLH
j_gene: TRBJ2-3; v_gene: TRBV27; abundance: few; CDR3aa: ASSLSATDTQY
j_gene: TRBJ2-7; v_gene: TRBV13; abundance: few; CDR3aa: ASSLGTGSLDSYEQY
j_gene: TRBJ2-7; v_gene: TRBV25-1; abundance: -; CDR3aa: ASSEYSSGTSYEQY
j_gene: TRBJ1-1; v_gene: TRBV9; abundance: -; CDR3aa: ASSPQTLDTEAF
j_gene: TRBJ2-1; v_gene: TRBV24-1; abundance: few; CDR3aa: ATSAWETSGEQF
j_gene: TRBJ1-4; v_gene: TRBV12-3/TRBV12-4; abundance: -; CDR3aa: ASSLGSPDAGGLF
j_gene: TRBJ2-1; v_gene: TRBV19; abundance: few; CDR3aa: ASSIIPVAANEQF
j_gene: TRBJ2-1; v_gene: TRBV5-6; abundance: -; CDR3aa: ASSWGGGLNEQF
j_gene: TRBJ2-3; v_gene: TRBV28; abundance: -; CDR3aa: ASRGETGFYTDTQY
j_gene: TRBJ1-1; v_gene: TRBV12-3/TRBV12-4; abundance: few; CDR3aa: ASNIQMNTEAF
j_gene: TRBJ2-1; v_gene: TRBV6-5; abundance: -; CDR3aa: ASSPTGPEQF
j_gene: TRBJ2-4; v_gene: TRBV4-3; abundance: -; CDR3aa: ASSQLYRDSKNIQY
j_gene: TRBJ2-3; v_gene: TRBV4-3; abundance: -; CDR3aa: ASSQDILMRSEQY
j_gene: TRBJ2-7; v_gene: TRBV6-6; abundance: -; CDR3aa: ASSYPNGGDRTYEQY
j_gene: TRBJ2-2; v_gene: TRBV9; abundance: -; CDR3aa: ASSPEGQGFGGTGELF
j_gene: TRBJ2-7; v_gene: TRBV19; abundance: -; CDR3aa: ASSRRDSYEQY
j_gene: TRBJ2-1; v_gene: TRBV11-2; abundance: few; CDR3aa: ASSSPTSVRGDEQF
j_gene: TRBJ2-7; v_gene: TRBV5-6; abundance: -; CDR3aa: ASSGGLSPGPPYEQY
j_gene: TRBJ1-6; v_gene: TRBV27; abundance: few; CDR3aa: ASSLSGGLDSPLH
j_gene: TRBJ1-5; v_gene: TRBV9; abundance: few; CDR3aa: ASSVGGFRNQPQH
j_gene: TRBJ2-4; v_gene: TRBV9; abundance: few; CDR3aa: ASSVDRGNLGNIQY
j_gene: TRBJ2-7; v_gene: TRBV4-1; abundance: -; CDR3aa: ASSRRNSASYEQY
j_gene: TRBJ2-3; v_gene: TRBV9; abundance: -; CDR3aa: ASSPKIAGGDTDTQY
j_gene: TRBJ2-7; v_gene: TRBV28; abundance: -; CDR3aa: ASSLAPTKQY
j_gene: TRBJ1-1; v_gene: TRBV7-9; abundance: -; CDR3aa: ASSFYNTEAF
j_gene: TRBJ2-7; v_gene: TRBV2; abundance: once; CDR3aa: AHAGESYEQY